This TCR beta chain derives from a study of T cell changes during pregnancy in multiple sclerosis. Germline lookup yields CDR1 MNHNS and CDR2 SASEGT. This CDR3 spans 14 amino acids. The V and J ends lost 4 bases and 9 bases, in that order; junction bases with no gene match: 8. Assay: immunoSEQ multiplex PCR; the TCRdb copy retains only in-frame clones and omits some. Altogether 49,000 or so clones are present, over 90% being singletons, with the ten largest covering around 2%. The sequence was collected from a female donor with multiple sclerosis, enrolled in a pregnancy study. The source material was peripheral blood, sampled in the third trimester of pregnancy. The chain employs TRBV6-1 and TRBJ2-1, with 8 bases matching TRBD2. The CDR3 DNA sequence: TGTGCCAGCAGTGCTCGGACTAGCATCGGTGAGCAGTTCTTC. Residues: CASSARTSIGEQFF.